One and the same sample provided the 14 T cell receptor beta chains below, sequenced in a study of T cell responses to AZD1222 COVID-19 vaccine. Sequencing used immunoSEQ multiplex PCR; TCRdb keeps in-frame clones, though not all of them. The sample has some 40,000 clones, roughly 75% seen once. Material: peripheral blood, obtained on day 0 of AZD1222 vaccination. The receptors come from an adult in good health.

CDR3 region: CSGGRAGYTF. CDR3 in DNA: TGCAGTGGTGGCAGGGCTGGCTACACCTTC. The J gene is TRBJ1-2, the V gene TRBV20-1; TRBD1 might be the D (5 bases). The V gene lost 7 bases and the J gene lost 7 bases, with 10 bases spanning the gap. The V gene's germline CDR1 is DFQATT and CDR2 SNEGSKA (reference sequence). The CDR3 has 10 amino acids.

The CDR3: CASSFGEQGEAFF. The CDR3 coding sequence is TGTGCCAGCAGCTTCGGGGAACAGGGTGAAGCTTTCTTT. The rearrangement uses TRBV7-2 and TRBJ1-1, with a weak D call TRBD1 (6 bases). The V gene's germline CDR1 is SGHTA and CDR2 FQGNSA. The CDR3 is 13 residues long. The V end lost 3 bases, the J end lost 7 bases, and 12 bases lay between the germline ends.

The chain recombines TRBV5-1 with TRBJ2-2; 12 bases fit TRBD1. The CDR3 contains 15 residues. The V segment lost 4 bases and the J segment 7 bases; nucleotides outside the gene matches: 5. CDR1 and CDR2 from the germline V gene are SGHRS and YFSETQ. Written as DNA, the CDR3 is TGCGCCAGCAGCCGGGACAGGGGGCTCGTCGGGGAGCTGTTTTTT. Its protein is CASSRDRGLVGELFF.

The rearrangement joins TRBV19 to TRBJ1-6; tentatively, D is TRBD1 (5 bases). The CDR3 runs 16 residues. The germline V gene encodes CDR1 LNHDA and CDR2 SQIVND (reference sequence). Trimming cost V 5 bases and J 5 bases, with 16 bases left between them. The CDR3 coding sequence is TGTGCCAGTAGTGCCCGGACATCGACTAATAATTCACCCCTCCACTTT. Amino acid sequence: CASSARTSTNNSPLHF.

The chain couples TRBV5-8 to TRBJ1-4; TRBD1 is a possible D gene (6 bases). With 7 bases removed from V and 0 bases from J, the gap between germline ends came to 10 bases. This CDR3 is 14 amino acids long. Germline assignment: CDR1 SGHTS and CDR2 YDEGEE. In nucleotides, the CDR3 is TGTGCCAGCGGGGACAAAGCAACTAATGAAAAACTGTTTTTT. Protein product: CASGDKATNEKLFF.

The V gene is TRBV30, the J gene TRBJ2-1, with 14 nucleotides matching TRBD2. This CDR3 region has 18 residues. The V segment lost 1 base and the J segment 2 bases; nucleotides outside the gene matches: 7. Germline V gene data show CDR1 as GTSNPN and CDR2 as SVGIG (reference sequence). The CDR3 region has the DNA TGTGCCTGGAGTGGGGGACTAGCGGGGGCTTACACCTACAATGAGCAGTTCTTC. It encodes CAWSGGLAGAYTYNEQFF.

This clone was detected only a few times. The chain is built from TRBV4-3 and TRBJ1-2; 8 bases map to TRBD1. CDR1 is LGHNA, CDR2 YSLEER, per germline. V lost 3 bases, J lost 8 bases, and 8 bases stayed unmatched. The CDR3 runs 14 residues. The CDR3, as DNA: TGCGCCAGCAGCCAGTCACAGGGGGTTCGCGGCTACACCTTC. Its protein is CASSQSQGVRGYTF.

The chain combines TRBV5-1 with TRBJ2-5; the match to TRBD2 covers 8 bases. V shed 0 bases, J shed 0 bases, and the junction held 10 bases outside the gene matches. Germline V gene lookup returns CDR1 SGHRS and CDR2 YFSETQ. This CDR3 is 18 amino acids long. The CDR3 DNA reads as TGCGCCAGCAGCTTGGGGGCTAGCGGGTCCGAGTACCAAGAGACCCAGTACTTC. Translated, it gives CASSLGASGSEYQETQYF.

CDR3 loop: CASSKTGTGDEQYF. In DNA form, the CDR3 reads TGTGCCAGCAGCAAAACAGGGACAGGGGACGAGCAGTACTTC. V and J are TRBV21-1 and TRBJ2-7; no check of the table's D call, TRBD1, against the DNA was made. TRBV21-1 is a pseudogene locus. This CDR3 has 14 residues.

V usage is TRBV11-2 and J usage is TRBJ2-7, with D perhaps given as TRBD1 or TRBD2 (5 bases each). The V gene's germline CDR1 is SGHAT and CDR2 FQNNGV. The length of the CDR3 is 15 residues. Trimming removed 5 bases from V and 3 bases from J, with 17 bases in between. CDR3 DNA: TGTGCCAGCAGCGCCGGGACCGTCGGGATCTACGAGCAGTACTTC. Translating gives CASSAGTVGIYEQYF.

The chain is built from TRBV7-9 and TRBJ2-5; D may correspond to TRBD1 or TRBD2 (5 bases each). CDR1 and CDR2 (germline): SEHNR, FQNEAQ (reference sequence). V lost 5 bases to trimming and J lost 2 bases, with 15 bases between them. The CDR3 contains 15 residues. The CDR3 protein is CASSGRGVGQETQYF. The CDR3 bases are TGTGCCAGCAGCGGCAGAGGGGTTGGACAAGAGACCCAGTACTTC. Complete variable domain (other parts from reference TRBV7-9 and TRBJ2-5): DTGVSQNPRHKITKRGQNVTFRCDPISEHNRLYWYRQTLGQGPEFLTYFQNEAQLEKSRLLSDRFSAERPKGSFSTLEIQRTEQGDSAMYLCASSGRGVGQETQYFGPGTRLLVL.

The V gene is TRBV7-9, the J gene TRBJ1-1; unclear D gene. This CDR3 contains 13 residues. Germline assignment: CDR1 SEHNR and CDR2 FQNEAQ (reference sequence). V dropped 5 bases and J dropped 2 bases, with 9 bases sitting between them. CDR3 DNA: TGTGCCAGCAGCCTGACGCCCAACACTGAAGCTTTCTTT. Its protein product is CASSLTPNTEAFF. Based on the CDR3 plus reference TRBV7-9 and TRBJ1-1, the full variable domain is DTGVSQNPRHKITKRGQNVTFRCDPISEHNRLYWYRQTLGQGPEFLTYFQNEAQLEKSRLLSDRFSAERPKGSFSTLEIQRTEQGDSAMYLCASSLTPNTEAFFGQGTRLTVV.

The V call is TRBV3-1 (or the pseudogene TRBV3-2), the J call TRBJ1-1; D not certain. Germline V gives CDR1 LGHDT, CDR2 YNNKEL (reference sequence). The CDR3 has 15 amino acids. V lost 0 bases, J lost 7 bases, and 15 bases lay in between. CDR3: CASSQDPARAYEAFF. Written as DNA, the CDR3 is TGTGCCAGCAGCCAAGATCCGGCCAGAGCCTATGAAGCTTTCTTT.

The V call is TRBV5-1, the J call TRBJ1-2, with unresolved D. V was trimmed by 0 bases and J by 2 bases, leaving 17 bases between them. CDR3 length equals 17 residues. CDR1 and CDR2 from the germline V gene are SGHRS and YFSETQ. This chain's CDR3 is CASSLGLASGLNYGYTF. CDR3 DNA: TGCGCCAGCAGCTTGGGGCTCGCCTCCGGGTTGAACTATGGCTACACCTTC.